This T cell receptor (beta chain) was sequenced in a study of control samples from healthy donors and cancer patients. Per germline, CDR1 LNHNV and CDR2 YYDKDF (reference sequence). V gave up 0 bases and J gave up 0 bases, with 12 bases separating them. The CDR3 has 17 residues. Generated by immunoSEQ multiplex PCR, the TCRdb table keeps only in-frame clones and is missing some. The sample holds about 140,000 clones, roughly 92% seen once. The chain joins TRBV15 to TRBJ2-1; possibly TRBD2 for D (6 bases). The clonotype originates from a middle-aged man in good health. The specimen sequenced was blood. In DNA form, the CDR3 reads TGTGCCACCAGCAGAGAATGGGTAGCGGACTCCTACAATGAGCAGTTCTTC. Amino acids: CATSREWVADSYNEQFF. Variable domain in full (rest from reference TRBV15 and TRBJ2-1): DAMVIQNPRYQVTQFGKPVTLSCSQTLNHNVMYWYQQKSSQAPKLLFHYYDKDFNNEADTPDNFQSRRPNTSFCFLDIRSPGLGDTAMYLCATSREWVADSYNEQFFGPGTRLTVL.